This TCR beta chain emerged from a study of cytomegalovirus exposure and HLA in healthy donors (dated by TCRdb to about 2017). Regarding the research as a whole: An earlier analysis of approximately 600 of the donors reported 250 to 300 Gb of sequence data and 117 million unique TCR beta sequences from about 200 million T cells. An early release that covered about 640 HLA-typed donors contained approximately 300 gigabases of sequencing data and approximately 85 million unique TCR sequences. Among the roughly 400 genotyped donors, approximately 77% belonged to the genetic ancestry cluster associated with self-reported Caucasian donors. The study aimed to test whether signatures of past pathogen exposure could be identified by cataloging public T cell receptors. The study profiled the T cell repertoires of 500 to 800 subjects by immunosequencing and related them to cytomegalovirus serostatus. In addition to the first cohort of 500 to 850 subjects, a separate validation cohort of approximately 130 different subjects was used. High-throughput TCR immunosequencing, statistical association of individual TCRs with disease status, and machine learning were combined to predict cytomegalovirus infection status. A later analysis re-analyzed previously published TCR beta repertoires from 500 to 700 donors and added high-resolution HLA genotyping to study TCR occurrence patterns. In the later analysis, no new phenotypic data were used to find candidate immune exposures; instead, reliance was placed on TCR beta sequences and their occurrence across donors. An earlier analysis of several hundred of the donors applied high-throughput TCR beta sequencing to assess whether each TCR beta V gene segment acted as functional or pseudogenic. Alongside the repertoire data, information on donor age, sex, ethnicity and CMV serostatus was compiled. In a later genetic analysis, genome-wide SNP genotypes for about three fifths of the roughly 670 donors were used, and that subset was treated as a discovery cohort. Every discovery cohort repertoire had been produced on one sequencing platform. HLA typing included class I and class II loci at four-digit resolution. The number of typed donors differed by locus: about 629-630 for A, B, C, DRB1 and DQB1; about 520 for DQA1; some 590 for DPA1; and some 430 for DPB1. A handful of DR-DQ haplotypes were handled as single units for association and clustering because linkage in the cohort was strong. On average, 235,054 unique TCR beta nucleotide sequences were sequenced per donor among a few hundred genotyped donors of the cohort, with approximately 18% of those sequences being non-productive.

Here V drops 2 bases and J drops 4 bases, and the junction holds 8 bases not matched to any gene. The germline V gene (reference sequence) sets CDR1 to LNHDA and CDR2 to SQIVND. The CDR3, from cysteine to phenylalanine, totals 16 residues. Just the 48-base CDR3 DNA is kept, in frame starting at base 1. The cohort consisted of fewer than 700 healthy bone marrow donors. All cohort members were sampled while nominally healthy, although unrecorded immune exposures were likely present. The donor was CMV seropositive and belonged to the group of around 300 seropositive cohort members. A peripheral blood sample was collected from each donor, and TCR beta sequencing was performed on peripheral blood mononuclear cells. The Qiagen DNeasy Blood Extraction Kit was used to extract genomic DNA from the blood cell samples. Libraries were built with the immunoSEQ multiplex PCR assay. The multiplex PCR relied on a mix of 60 forward primers for TCR Vbeta segments and 13 reverse primers for TCR Jbeta segments. Amplification of the CDR3 region of rearranged TCR beta genes was performed with a multiplex PCR assay on genomic DNA. The Illumina HiSeq System was used to sequence the amplified TCR beta libraries as 87-base-pair reads. As for the authors' bioinformatics: A later analysis tallied 75 million to 95 million unique TCR beta chains across the roughly 610 repertoires, and approximately 9.9 million of those chains were shared by two or more donors. To remove PCR and sequencing errors, raw reads were error-corrected and collapsed into unique sequences using a nearest-neighbor algorithm that merged closely related sequences. V, D and J gene segments were assigned by aligning CDR3 sequences to IMGT reference sequences. Each retained sequence needed at least a six-nucleotide match to both a V gene segment and a J gene segment. Rearrangements were classified as productive when the CDR3 lacked stop codons and remained in frame with V and J, and all other rearrangements were classified as non-productive. Following IMGT convention, CDR3 was defined as the stretch from the second conserved V-encoded cysteine up to the conserved J-encoded phenylalanine. The earlier analysis of roughly 590 of the donors excluded sequences that lacked an unambiguous match to a single V gene segment. In an earlier analysis of 450 to 700 of the donors, V segments were called functional above 56.7% productive rearrangements and were called segregating when the between-donor standard deviation exceeded 5%. A statistical classification framework was built to diagnose cytomegalovirus status from the catalog of TCR beta chain sequences. V and J gene assignment, in a later analysis, came from comparing TCR nucleotide sequences with IMGT/GENE-DB human TR gene sequences. The TCRdist pipeline was used in a later analysis to assign CDR3 sequences and most-parsimonious VDJ recombination scenarios. A later analysis defined each TCR beta chain by its CDR3 amino acid sequence plus V-gene family, and excluded reads lacking a unique V-gene family. As a way to deal with suspected cross-contamination and a sequencing artifact, a later analysis dropped more than 500 nucleotide sequences that were highly shared and had low generation probability. In a later analysis, a clonal expansion index was calculated for each public chain from normalized within-repertoire ranks of inferred template counts. Generation probabilities in a later analysis came from a VDJ recombination model fitted to out-of-frame rearrangements, and those results were checked against IGoR. In a later analysis, TCR-TCR, TCR-HLA and TCR-CMV co-occurrence was scored with hypergeometric tests, and a repertoire-size bias correction was applied to TCR pairs. In a later analysis, false discovery rates were estimated by permuting HLA or CMV assignments 20 times. A later analysis grouped co-occurring TCRs with DBSCAN, adding TCRdist sequence similarity when clustering within HLA-allele-positive subsets. Repertoires with fewer than 30,000 or more than 120,000 public chains, plus five repertoires with anomalous nucleotide sharing, were excluded from co-occurrence clustering. In its TCRdb copy, this immuneACCESS table keeps in-frame sequences only and misses some clones. Where compared with another copy, unresolved V genes explain less than half of these, and the others have no known cause. That table gives V, J and clone size, and the DNA gave D and trimming. Present in this sample are 130,000 or so clones, 80% to 90% of which were seen just once. Around 3% of the sample belongs to the ten largest clones.

Overall results and qualifications from the work: V-gene and J-gene trimming of TCR beta chains was associated with a missense DCLRE1C variant in a later genetic analysis, and the association was replicated in an independent cohort. The classifier was reported to diagnose cytomegalovirus status with high specificity and sensitivity in both the original and validation cohorts. Compared with the roughly 700-donor mean, donors in an Asian-associated ancestry cluster had fewer N-insertions in productive TCRs, according to a later genetic analysis. Because counts were too low, approximately 18 rarely observed V segments, including chromosome 9 orphons, were excluded from the earlier analysis of some 540 of the donors. A later analysis found that TCR association rates varied across HLA loci, with DRB1 alleles showing the most associated TCRs and HLA-C alleles the fewest. CMV serostatus was the only immune exposure information available for the cohort. Because HLA typing was unavailable for some donors at each locus, only the typed subset was used in association tests. A cluster of highly shared sequence variants was judged likely to be a technical artifact of the sequencing pipeline. According to a later analysis, parvovirus B19, influenza, CMV and Epstein-Barr virus appeared linked to several top co-occurrence clusters. When HLA alleles, especially DR and DQ, strongly co-occurred, TCR associations were difficult to assign to individual alleles. A further reported finding was that TCR beta sequences accurately predicted the HLA-A and HLA-B alleles for most subjects in the first cohort. Roughly uniform sequencing depth across donors was assumed in presence/absence analyses, although this assumption may not hold. Correlated functional status among segregating V segments might be attributable to linkage disequilibrium, but an unknown experimental factor could not be ruled out. In vitro tests confirmed that a few of the cytomegalovirus-associated TCR beta chains recognize cytomegalovirus antigens. A total of 164 TCR beta chains were listed by the study as associated with cytomegalovirus. This cohort had only TCR beta chains sequenced, and the lack of alpha or paired-chain data limited which features could be detected. Compared with equally common non-associated chains, HLA-associated TCR beta chains in a later analysis were more clonally expanded and had lower generation probabilities. Most TCR sequences were observed very rarely across donors, whereas some public TCRs were present in many individuals. In a later analysis, some 17,000 TCR beta sequences were associated with specific HLA alleles at a false discovery rate of 0.05. The authors suggested that the approach could potentially be generalized to other disease states and immunological phenotypes. Some IMGT-functional V segments, including TRBV6-2 and TRBV6-3, could not be told apart with the 87-base-pair reads, so those segments were excluded. In an earlier analysis of fewer than 750 of the donors, most TCR beta V segments were observed in productive rearrangements about 87% or about 30% of the time, broadly matching IMGT annotations. In a later analysis, most CMV-associated TCR beta chains were found to appear HLA-restricted, with HLA associations seemingly driven largely by CMV exposure.

About this clone itself: What antigen it recognizes has not been identified. Per-nucleotide qualities are absent, and no much larger clonotype sits a single base away.

The sequence was collected from a young woman in good health and CMV-seropositive. The chain is assembled from TRBV19 and TRBJ1-5, with TRBD1 identical over 7 junction bases. The sample comprised PBMCs. The DNA is TGTGCCAGTAGTATATACGGGGCAGGGGGGAATCAGCCCCAGCATTTT. It is translated as CASSIYGAGGNQPQHF.